This T cell receptor (beta chain) was sequenced in a study of T cells in localized non-small cell lung cancer. The CDR3 has 13 amino acids. The germline V and J ends were trimmed by 4 bases and 10 bases, with 11 bases remaining between them. The germline CDR1 and CDR2 sequences are MNHNS and SASEGT. This clone was picked up one time. Here immunoSEQ multiplex PCR was the method, and the copy in TCRdb shows in-frame clones only, minus some. The sample shows 35,000 to 50,000 clones, 70% to 80% of them seen only once. The chain combines TRBV6-1 with TRBJ1-6, with D unclear. The TCR sequence derives from a woman aged 35-70 years with stage II squamous cell lung carcinoma. The source material was PBMCs, sampled before any cancer treatment. The CDR3 loop reads CASSAMVGSPLHF. As DNA, the CDR3 is TGTGCCAGCAGTGCGATGGTGGGCTCACCCCTCCACTTT.